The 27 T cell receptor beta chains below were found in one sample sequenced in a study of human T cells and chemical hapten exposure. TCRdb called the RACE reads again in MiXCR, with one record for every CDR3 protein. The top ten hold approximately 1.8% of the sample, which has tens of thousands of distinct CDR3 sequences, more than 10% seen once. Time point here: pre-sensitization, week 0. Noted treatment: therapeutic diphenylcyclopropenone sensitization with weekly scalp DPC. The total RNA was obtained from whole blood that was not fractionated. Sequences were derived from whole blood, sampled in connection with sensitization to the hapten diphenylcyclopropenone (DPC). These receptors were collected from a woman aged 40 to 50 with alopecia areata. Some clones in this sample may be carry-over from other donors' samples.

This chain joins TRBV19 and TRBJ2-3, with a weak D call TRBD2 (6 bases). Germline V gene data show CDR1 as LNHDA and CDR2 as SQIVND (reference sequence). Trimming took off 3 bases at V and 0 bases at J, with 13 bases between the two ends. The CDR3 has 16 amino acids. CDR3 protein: CASSMVWRGSTDTQYF. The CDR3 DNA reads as TGTGCCAGTAGTATGGTCTGGCGGGGTAGCACAGATACGCAGTATTTT.

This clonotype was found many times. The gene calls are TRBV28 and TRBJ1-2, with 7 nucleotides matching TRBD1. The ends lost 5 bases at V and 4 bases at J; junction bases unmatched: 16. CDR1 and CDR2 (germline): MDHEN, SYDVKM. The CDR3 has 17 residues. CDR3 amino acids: CASSLQGQVRRGYGYTF. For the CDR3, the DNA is TGTGCCAGCAGTCTACAAGGACAGGTCAGGAGGGGCTATGGCTACACCTTC.

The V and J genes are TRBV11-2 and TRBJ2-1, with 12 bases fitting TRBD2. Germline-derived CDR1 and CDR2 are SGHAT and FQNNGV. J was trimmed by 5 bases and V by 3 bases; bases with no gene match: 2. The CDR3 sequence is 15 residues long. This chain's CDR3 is CASSLTSGSHNEQFF. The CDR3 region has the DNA TGTGCCAGCAGCTTGACTAGCGGGAGCCACAATGAGCAGTTCTTC.

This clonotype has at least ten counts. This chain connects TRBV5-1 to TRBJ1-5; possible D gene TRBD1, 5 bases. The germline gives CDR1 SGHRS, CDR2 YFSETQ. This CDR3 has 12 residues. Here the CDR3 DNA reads TGCACGTGGGGGAATAGCAATCAGCCCCAGCATTTT. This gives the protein CTWGNSNQPQHF.

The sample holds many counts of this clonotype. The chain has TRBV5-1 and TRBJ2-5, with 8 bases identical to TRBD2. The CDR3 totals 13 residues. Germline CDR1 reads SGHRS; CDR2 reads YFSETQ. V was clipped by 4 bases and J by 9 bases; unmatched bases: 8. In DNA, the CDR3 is TGCGCCAGCAGCCGCGGACTAGCCCAGGCCCAGTACTTC. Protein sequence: CASSRGLAQAQYF.

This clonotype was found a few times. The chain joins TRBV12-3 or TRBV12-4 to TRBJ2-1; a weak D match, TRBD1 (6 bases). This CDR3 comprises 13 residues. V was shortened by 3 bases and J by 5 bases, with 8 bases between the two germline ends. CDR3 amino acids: CASSFRGNNEQFF. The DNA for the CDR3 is TGTGCCAGCAGTTTTAGGGGGAACAATGAGCAGTTCTTC.

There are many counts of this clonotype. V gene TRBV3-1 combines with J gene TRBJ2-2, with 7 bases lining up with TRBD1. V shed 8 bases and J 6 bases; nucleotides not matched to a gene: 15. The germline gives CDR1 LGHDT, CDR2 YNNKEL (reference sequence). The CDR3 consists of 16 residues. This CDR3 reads CASASGTVGYAGELFF. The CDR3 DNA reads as TGTGCCAGCGCCTCCGGGACAGTCGGTTACGCCGGGGAGCTGTTTTTT. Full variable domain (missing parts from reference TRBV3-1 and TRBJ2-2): DTAVSQTPKYLVTQMGNDKSIKCEQNLGHDTMYWYKQDSKKFLKIMFSYNNKELIINETVPNRFSPKSPDKAHLNLHINSLELGDSAVYFCASASGTVGYAGELFFGEGSRLTVL.

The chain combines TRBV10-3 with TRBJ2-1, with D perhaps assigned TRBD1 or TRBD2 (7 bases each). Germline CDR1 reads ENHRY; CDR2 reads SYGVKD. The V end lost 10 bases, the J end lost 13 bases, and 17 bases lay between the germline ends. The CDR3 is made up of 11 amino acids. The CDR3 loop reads CATQRGQTQFF. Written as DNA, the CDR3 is TGTGCCACTCAGCGGGGACAGACCCAGTTCTTC.

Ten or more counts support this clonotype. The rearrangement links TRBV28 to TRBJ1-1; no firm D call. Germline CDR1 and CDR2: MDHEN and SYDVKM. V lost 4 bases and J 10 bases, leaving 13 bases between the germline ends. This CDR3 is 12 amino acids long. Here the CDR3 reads CASSSPGSSAFF. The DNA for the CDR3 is TGTGCCAGCAGTTCCCCTGGGAGTTCAGCTTTCTTT.

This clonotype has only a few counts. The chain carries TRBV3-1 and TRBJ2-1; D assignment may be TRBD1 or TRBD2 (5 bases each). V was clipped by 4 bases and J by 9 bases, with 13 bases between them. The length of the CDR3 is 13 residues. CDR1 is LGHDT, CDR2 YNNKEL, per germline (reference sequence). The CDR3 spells CASSLTGAGEQFF. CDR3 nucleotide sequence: TGTGCCAGCAGCCTAACCGGGGCAGGTGAGCAGTTCTTC.

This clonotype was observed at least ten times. CDR3 coding DNA: TGCGCCAGCAGCCGGAACCCAGCGGGAGGAACTTTGGTCGATGAGCAGTTCTTC. Protein product: CASSRNPAGGTLVDEQFF. This rearrangement joins TRBV5-1 to TRBJ2-1, with 9 positions matching TRBD2. The CDR3 has 18 residues. Germline CDR1 reads SGHRS; CDR2 reads YFSETQ. The trim removed 4 bases at V and 8 bases at J, leaving 19 bases unmatched.

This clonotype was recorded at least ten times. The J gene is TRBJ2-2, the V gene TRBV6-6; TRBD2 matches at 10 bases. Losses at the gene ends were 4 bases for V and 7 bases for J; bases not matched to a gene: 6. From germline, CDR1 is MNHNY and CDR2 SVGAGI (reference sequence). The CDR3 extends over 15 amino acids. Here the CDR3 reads CASSFLAGGVGELFF. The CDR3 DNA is TGTGCCAGCAGTTTCTTAGCGGGGGGAGTCGGGGAGCTGTTTTTT.

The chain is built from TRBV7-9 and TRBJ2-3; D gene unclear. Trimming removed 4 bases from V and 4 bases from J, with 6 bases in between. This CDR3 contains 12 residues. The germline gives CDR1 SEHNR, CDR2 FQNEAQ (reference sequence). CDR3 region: CASSSAADTQYF. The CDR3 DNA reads TGTGCCAGCAGCTCGGCGGCAGATACGCAGTATTTT.

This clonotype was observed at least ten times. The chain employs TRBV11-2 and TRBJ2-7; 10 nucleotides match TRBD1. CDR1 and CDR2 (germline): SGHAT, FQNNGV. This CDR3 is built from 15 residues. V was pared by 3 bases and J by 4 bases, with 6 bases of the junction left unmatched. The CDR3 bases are TGTGCCAGCAGCTTCCGGGACAGGGGTTTTTACGAGCAGTACTTC. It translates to CASSFRDRGFYEQYF.

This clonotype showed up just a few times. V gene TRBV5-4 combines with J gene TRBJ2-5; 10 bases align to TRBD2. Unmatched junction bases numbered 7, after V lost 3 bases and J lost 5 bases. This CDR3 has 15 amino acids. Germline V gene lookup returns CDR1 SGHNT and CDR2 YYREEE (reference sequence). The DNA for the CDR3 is TGTGCCAGCAGCTCCAGCGGGGGGGCCGGTGAGACCCAGTACTTC. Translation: CASSSSGGAGETQYF.

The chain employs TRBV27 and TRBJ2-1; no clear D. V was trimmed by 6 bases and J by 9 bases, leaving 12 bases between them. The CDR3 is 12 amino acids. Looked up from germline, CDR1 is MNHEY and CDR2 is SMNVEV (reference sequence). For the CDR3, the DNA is TGTGCCAGCAGCTCCTTTGGGCTTGAGCAGTTCTTC. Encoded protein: CASSSFGLEQFF.

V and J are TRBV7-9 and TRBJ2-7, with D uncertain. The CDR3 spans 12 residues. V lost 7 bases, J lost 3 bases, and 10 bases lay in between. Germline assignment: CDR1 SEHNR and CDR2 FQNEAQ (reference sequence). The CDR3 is CASTVGSYEQYF. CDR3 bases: TGTGCCAGCACCGTCGGCAGCTACGAGCAGTACTTC.

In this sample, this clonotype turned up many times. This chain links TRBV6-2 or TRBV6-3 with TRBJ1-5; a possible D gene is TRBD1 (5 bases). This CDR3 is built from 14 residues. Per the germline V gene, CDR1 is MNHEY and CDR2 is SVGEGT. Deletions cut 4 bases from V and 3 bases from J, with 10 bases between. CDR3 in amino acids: CASSSGRINQPQHF. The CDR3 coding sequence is TGTGCCAGCAGTTCGGGACGGATCAATCAGCCCCAGCATTTT.

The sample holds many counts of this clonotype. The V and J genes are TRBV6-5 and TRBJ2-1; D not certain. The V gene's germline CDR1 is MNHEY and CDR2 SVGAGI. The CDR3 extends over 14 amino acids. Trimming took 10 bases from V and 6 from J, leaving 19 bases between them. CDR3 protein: CATRAPMYSNEQFF. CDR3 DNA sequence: TGTGCCACCCGGGCCCCGATGTACTCCAATGAGCAGTTCTTC.

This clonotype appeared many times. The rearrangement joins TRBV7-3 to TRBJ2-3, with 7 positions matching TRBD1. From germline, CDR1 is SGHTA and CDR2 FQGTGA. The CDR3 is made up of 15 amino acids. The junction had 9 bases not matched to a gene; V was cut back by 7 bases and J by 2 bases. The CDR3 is CASTRQGVVTDTQYF. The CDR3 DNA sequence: TGTGCCAGCACTCGACAGGGTGTAGTCACAGATACGCAGTATTTT. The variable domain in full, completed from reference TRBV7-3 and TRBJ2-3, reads GAGVSQTPSNKVTEKGKYVELRCDPISGHTALYWYRQSLGQGPEFLIYFQGTGAADDSGLPNDRFFAVRPEGSVSTLKIQRTERGDSAVYLCASTRQGVVTDTQYFGPGTRLTVL.

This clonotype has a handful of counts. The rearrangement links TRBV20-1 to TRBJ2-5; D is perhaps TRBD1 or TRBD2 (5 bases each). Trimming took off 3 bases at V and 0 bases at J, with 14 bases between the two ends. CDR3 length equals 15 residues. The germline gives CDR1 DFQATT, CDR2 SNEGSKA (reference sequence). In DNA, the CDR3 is TGCAGTGCTAGTAGGGGTAGCGACTACCAAGAGACCCAGTACTTC. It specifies CSASRGSDYQETQYF.

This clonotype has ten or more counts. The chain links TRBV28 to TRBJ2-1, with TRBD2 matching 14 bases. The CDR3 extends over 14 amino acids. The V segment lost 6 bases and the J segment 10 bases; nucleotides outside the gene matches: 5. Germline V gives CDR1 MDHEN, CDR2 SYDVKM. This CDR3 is CASRKGLAGVEQFF. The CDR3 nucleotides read TGTGCCAGCAGAAAGGGACTAGCGGGAGTGGAGCAGTTCTTC.

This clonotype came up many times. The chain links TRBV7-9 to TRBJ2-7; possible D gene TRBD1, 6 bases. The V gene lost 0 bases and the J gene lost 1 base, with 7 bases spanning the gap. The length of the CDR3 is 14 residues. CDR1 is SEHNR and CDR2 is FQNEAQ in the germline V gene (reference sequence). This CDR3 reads CASSLATGSYEQYF. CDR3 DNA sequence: TGTGCCAGCAGCTTAGCGACAGGTTCCTACGAGCAGTACTTC. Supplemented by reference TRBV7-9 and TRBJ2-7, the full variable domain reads DTGVSQNPRHKITKRGQNVTFRCDPISEHNRLYWYRQTLGQGPEFLTYFQNEAQLEKSRLLSDRFSAERPKGSFSTLEIQRTEQGDSAMYLCASSLATGSYEQYFGPGTRLTVT.

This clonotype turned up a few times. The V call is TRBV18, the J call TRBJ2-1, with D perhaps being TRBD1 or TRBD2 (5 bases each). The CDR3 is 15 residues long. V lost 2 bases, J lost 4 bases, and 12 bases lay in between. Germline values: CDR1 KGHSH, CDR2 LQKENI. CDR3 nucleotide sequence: TGTGCCAGCTCACCATCTCGGGACGGATACAATGAGCAGTTCTTC. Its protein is CASSPSRDGYNEQFF.

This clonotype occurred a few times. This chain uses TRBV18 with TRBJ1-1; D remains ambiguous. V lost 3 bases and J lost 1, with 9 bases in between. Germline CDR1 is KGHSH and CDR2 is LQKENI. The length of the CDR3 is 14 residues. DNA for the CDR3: TGTGCCAGCTCACCGTCACCAGGGAACACTGAAGCTTTCTTT. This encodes CASSPSPGNTEAFF.

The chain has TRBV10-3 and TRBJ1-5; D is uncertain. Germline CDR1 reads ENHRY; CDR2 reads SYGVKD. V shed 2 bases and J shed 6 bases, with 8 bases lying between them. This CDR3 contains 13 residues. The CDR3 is CAISEPGGQPQHF. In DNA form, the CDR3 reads TGTGCCATCAGTGAGCCTGGTGGTCAGCCCCAGCATTTT.

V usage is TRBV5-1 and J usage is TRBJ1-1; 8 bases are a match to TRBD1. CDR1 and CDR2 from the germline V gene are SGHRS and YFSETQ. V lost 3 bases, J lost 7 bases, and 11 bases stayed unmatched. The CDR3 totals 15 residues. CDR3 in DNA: TGCGCCAGCAGCTCAGCCGGGACAGGCCCTATTGAAGCTTTCTTT. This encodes CASSSAGTGPIEAFF.